The sequence of this T cell receptor (beta chain) was determined in a study of vaccination effects on CD4 cells after COVID-19. Study observations and caveats: Clonal contraction was marked in infection- and vaccine-induced clones late after vaccination. The vaccine-induced clones of healthy vaccinees included only 1 of 255 that cross-reacted with common cold coronaviruses.

Within the ViraFEST assay, antigen-specific CD4+ T cells underwent expansion with viral peptide pools prior to sequencing. The culture ran for around ten days before CD4+ T cells were isolated. Each participant was administered two doses of either the BNT162b2 or the mRNA-1273 vaccine. It was with about 9.3 IU/ml IL-2 and about 10 ug/ml peptides that under 2.5 million PBMC per well were cultured. Generated by immunoSEQ multiplex PCR, the TCRdb table keeps only in-frame clones and is missing some. Counted here are some 68,000 clones, around 80% occurring once; the ten biggest clones make up approximately 1.2%. As regards this clone: Its specificity is unknown.

The CDR3 runs to 14 residues. Looked up from germline, CDR1 is SEHNR and CDR2 is FQNEAQ (reference sequence). The V end lost 3 bases, the J end lost 1 base, and 9 bases lay between the germline ends. The TCR sequence derives from a human donor who received a COVID-19 vaccine. The V gene is TRBV7-9, the J gene TRBJ1-1; D ambiguous. Sequencing was performed on CD4+ T cells from PBMCs cultured with HCoV-229E spike peptides, taken after COVID-19 vaccination. The DNA for the CDR3 is TGTGCCAGCAGCTTCGTTTTAGGGAACACTGAAGCTTTCTTT. This translates into CASSFVLGNTEAFF. Filled out from reference TRBV7-9 and TRBJ1-1, the complete variable domain reads DTGVSQNPRHKITKRGQNVTFRCDPISEHNRLYWYRQTLGQGPEFLTYFQNEAQLEKSRLLSDRFSAERPKGSFSTLEIQRTEQGDSAMYLCASSFVLGNTEAFFGQGTRLTVV.